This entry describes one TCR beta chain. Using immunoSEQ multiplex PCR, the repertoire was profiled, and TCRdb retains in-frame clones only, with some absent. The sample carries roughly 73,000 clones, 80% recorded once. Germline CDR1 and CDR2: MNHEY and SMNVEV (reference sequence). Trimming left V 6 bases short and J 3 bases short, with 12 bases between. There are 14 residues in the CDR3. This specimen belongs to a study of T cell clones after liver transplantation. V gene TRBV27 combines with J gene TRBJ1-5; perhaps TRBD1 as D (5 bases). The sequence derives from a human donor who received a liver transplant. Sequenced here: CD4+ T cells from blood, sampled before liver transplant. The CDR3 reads CASRSGADNQPQHF. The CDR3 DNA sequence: TGTGCCAGCAGGAGCGGGGCTGACAATCAGCCCCAGCATTTT.